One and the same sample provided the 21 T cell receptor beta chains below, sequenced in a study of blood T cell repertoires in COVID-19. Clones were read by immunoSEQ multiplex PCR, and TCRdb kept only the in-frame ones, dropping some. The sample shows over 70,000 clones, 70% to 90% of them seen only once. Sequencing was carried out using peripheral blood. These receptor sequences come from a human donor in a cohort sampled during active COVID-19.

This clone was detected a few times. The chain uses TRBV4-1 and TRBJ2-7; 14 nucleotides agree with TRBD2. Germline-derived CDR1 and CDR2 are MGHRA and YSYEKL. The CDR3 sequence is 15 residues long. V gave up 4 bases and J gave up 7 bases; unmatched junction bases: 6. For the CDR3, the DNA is TGCGCCAGCAGCCGGGGACTAGCGGGAGAGGGAGAGCAGTACTTC. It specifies CASSRGLAGEGEQYF.

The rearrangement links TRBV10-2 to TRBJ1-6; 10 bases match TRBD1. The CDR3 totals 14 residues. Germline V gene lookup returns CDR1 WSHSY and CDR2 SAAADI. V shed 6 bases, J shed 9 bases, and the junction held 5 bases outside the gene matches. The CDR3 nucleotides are TGCGCCAGCAGCCCCGACAGGGGGCGTTCACCCCTCCACTTT. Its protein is CASSPDRGRSPLHF.

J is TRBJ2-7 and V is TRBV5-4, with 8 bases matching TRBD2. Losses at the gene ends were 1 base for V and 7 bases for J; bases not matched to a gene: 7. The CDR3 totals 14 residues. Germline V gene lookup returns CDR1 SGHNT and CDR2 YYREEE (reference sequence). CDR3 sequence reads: CASSLHGGAGEQYF. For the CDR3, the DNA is TGTGCCAGCAGCTTGCACGGGGGGGCCGGTGAGCAGTACTTC. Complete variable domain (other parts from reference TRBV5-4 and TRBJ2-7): ETGVTQSPTHLIKTRGQQVTLRCSSQSGHNTVSWYQQALGQGPQFIFQYYREEENGRGNFPPRFSGLQFPNYSSELNVNALELDDSALYLCASSLHGGAGEQYFGPGTRLTVT.

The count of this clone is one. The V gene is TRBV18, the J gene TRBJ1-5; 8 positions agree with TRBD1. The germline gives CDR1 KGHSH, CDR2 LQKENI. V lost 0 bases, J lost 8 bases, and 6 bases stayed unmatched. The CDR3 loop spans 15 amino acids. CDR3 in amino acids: CASSPPTGEGKPQHF. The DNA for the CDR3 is TGTGCCAGCTCACCACCGACAGGGGAAGGCAAGCCCCAGCATTTT.

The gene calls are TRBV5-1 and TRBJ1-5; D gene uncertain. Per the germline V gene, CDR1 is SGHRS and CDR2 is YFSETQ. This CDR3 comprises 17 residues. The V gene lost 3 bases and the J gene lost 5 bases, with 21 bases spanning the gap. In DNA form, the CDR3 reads TGCGCCAGCAGCTATTGGGCGGGGAGGCTTCAGGATCAGCCCCAGCATTTT. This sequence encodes CASSYWAGRLQDQPQHF.

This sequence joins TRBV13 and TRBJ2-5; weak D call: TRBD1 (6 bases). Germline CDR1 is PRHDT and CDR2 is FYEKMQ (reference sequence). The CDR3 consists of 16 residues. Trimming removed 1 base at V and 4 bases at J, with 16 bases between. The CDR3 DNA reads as TGTGCCAGCAGCTTAGTAGGTACAGGGAGTGCAGAGACCCAGTACTTC. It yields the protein CASSLVGTGSAETQYF.

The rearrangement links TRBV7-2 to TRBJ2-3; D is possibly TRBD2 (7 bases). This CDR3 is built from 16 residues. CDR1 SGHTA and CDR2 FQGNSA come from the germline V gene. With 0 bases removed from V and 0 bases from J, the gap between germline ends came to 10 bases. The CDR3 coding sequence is TGTGCCAGCAGCTTAGCGGGGGGGCTGAGCACAGATACGCAGTATTTT. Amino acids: CASSLAGGLSTDTQYF.

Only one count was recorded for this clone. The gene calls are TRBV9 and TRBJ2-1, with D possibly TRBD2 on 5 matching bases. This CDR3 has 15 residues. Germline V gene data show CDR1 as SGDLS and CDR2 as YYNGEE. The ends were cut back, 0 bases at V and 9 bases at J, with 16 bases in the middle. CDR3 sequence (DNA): TGTGCCAGCAGCGTAGGGCTAGCCGCCGGAGGTGAGCAGTTCTTC. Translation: CASSVGLAAGGEQFF. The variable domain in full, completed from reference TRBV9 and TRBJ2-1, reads DSGVTQTPKHLITATGQRVTLRCSPRSGDLSVYWYQQSLDQGLQFLIQYYNGEERAKGNILERFSAQQFPDLHSELNLSSLELGDSALYFCASSVGLAAGGEQFFGPGTRLTVL.

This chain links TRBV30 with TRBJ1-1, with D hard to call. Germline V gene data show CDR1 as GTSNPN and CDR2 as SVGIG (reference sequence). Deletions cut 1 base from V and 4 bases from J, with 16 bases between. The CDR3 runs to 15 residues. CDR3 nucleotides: TGTGCCTGGAGTGCTCCGGGTCTGGGTCGCACTGAAGCTTTCTTT. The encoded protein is CAWSAPGLGRTEAFF.

The CDR3 sequence: CASSQDPSLSRNEQFF. CDR3 DNA sequence: TGCGCCAGCAGCCAAGATCCCAGCTTATCCAGGAATGAGCAGTTCTTC. This chain joins TRBV4-3 and TRBJ2-1; D is unclear. Trimming took 0 bases from V and 7 from J, leaving 16 bases between them. CDR3 length: 16 residues. In germline, CDR1 is LGHNA, CDR2 YSLEER.

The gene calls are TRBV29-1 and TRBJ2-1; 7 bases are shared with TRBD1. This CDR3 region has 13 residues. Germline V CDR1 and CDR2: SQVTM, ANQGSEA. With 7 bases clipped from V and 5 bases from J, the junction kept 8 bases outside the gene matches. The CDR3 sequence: CSAGTVPHNEQFF. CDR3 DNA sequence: TGCAGCGCCGGGACAGTCCCACACAATGAGCAGTTCTTC.

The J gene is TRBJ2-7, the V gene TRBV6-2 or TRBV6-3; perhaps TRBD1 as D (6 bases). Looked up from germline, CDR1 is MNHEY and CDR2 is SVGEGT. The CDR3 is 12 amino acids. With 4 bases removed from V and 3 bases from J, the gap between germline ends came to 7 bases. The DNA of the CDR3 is TGTGCCAGCAGTTTAGGGGGCTACGAGCAGTACTTC. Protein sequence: CASSLGGYEQYF.

CDR3 residues: CASSFALRDGYTF. The CDR3 DNA is TGCGCCAGCAGCTTCGCCCTACGGGATGGCTACACCTTC. The chain combines TRBV5-1 with TRBJ1-2; no reliable D call. V gave up 2 bases and J gave up 6 bases, with 11 bases separating them. Germline V gives CDR1 SGHRS, CDR2 YFSETQ. This CDR3 comprises 13 residues.

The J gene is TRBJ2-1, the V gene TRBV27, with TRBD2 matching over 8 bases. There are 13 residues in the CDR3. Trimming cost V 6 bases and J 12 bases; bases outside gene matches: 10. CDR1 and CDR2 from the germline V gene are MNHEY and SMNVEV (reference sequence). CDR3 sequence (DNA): TGTGCCAGCAGCGGACTAGCCGAACAGGTGCAGTTCTTC. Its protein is CASSGLAEQVQFF.

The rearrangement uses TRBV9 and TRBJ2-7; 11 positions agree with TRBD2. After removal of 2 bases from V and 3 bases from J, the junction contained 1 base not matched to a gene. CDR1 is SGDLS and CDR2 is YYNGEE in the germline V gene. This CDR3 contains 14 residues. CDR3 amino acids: CASSVGTSGYEQYF. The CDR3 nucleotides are TGTGCCAGCAGCGTGGGGACTAGCGGCTACGAGCAGTACTTC.

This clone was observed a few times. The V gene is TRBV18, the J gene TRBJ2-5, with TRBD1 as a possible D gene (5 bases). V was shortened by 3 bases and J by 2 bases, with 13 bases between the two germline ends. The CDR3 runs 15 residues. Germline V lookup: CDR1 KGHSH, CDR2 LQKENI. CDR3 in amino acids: CASSPSLTAQETQYF. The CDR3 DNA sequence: TGTGCCAGCTCACCCTCCTTGACAGCGCAAGAGACCCAGTACTTC.

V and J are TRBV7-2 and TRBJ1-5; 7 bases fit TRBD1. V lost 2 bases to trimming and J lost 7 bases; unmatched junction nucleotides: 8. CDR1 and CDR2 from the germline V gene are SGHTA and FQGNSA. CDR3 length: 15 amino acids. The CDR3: CASSLQGQVGQPQHF. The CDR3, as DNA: TGTGCCAGCAGCTTACAAGGACAGGTGGGCCAGCCCCAGCATTTT.

The DNA of the CDR3 is TGTGCCAGCAGCGCCTTCTCGGGGCTAGCGGGGGGAGCCGGGGAGCTGTTTTTT. This sequence encodes CASSAFSGLAGGAGELFF. V and J are TRBV9 and TRBJ2-2; TRBD2 matches 11 bases. The CDR3 consists of 18 residues. V lost 3 bases and J lost 6; bases outside the gene matches: 13. Germline V lookup: CDR1 SGDLS, CDR2 YYNGEE.

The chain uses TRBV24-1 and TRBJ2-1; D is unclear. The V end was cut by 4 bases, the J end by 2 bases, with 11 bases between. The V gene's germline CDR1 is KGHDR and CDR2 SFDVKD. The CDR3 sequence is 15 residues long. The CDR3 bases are TGTGCCACCAGTGACCGAACTAAGACCTACAATGAGCAGTTCTTC. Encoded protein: CATSDRTKTYNEQFF.

In nucleotides, the CDR3 is TGTGCCAGTAGCTCCGGGACAGGGGCCATAGCTAACTATGGCTACACCTTC. The encoded protein is CASSSGTGAIANYGYTF. The rearrangement uses TRBV19 and TRBJ1-2; TRBD1 matches 10 bases. CDR1 and CDR2 (germline): LNHDA, SQIVND (reference sequence). The J segment lost 0 bases and the V segment lost 6 bases, leaving 10 bases of the junction unmatched. CDR3 length equals 17 residues.

The CDR3 spells CASSPPGGVGRPQHF. The DNA of the CDR3 is TGTGCCAGCAGCCCCCCTGGAGGGGTTGGTCGGCCCCAGCATTTT. The chain carries TRBV9 and TRBJ1-5; D may be TRBD1 (5 bases). This CDR3 is built from 15 residues. Looked up from germline, CDR1 is SGDLS and CDR2 is YYNGEE. The V end was cut by 4 bases, the J end by 9 bases, with 20 bases between.